This T cell receptor beta chain emerged from a study of neurological immune-mediated disorders. From 15-18 subjects, each sequencing run yielded over 170 million TCR-beta sequences. TCRdb independently ran MiXCR on the 5' RACE reads; one entry per CDR3 protein. The data show around 40,000 distinct CDR3 sequences, with approximately 7.2% seen just once and just over 5.5% held by the top ten. This clonotype was seen repeatedly, ten times or more. This CDR3 contains 14 residues. Looked up from germline, CDR1 is SEHNR and CDR2 is FQNEAQ (reference sequence). Trimming cost V 5 bases and J 4 bases; bases outside gene matches: 3.

The V gene is TRBV7-9, the J gene TRBJ1-5; TRBD1 agrees at 9 bases. This clonotype was sampled from a man aged 45 to 65 in good health. The material sequenced was CD4+ T cells from blood. For the CDR3, the DNA is TGTGCCAGCAGCCATGGACAGGGGAATCAGCCCCAGCATTTT. Protein: CASSHGQGNQPQHF.